This record looks at one TCR beta chain sequence and its context. No antigen is known for it. This CDR3 spans 16 amino acids. V lost 2 bases, J lost 5 bases, and 18 bases lay in between. Germline loops: CDR1 MNHNS, CDR2 SASEGT. The sample comes from a study of shared clonotypes between healthy human individuals. Overall study context: Three CD4 naive, three CD4 memory, two CD8 naive and one CD8 memory plate were used per donor. Study-wide points: Rarefaction indicated that sorted-subset sequencing remained incomplete although depth was large. In this cohort, only blood was sampled, and tissue repertoires likely differ.

Naive CD8 cells lacked CD45RO and underwent positive selection for CCR7, leaving out terminally differentiated effector memory CD45RA+ cells. The healthy adult donors were HIV-negative and reported no recent acute infections or vaccinations. Libraries were prepared by immunoSEQ multiplex PCR; TCRdb keeps only in-frame clonotypes and omits some of them. The sample includes some 2.1 million clones, 93% of them seen just once. The V and J genes are TRBV6-1 and TRBJ2-5; the D gene is possibly TRBD1 (6 bases). Sequenced: naive CD8+ T cells from PBMCs. The clonotype originates from a man in his late teens or twenties in good health. Some clones in this sample may be carry-over from other donors' samples. The CDR3 DNA reads TGTGCCAGCAGTGAACGGGGTCAGGGGCTCCAGGAGACCCAGTACTTC. It translates to CASSERGQGLQETQYF.